Sequencing of this T cell receptor beta chain was carried out in a study of T cell responses to AZD1222 COVID-19 vaccine. Across the whole study: Analysis merged second doses at about 4 or about 12 weeks. Study conclusions and caveats: Across spike, vaccine-associated CD4 TCRs were found, dominant at 160-218 and 743-854. Reportedly, nearly half the spike-specific TCRs target unmutated variant regions. Clonal diversity may have been underestimated, and the donors were mostly white British, with more females than males.

Notes on this clone: Its cognate antigen is unknown.

The V gene's germline CDR1 is SGHRS and CDR2 YFSETQ. V shed 2 bases and J 3 bases; nucleotides not matched to a gene: 3. CDR3 length: 15 amino acids. Assay used: immunoSEQ multiplex PCR; TCRdb lists only in-frame clones, some missing. Here the sample spans 150,000 or so clones, 90% to 95% being singletons. The chain links TRBV5-1 to TRBJ1-4; 8 bases match TRBD1. The source was peripheral blood, collected on day 0 of AZD1222 vaccination. This sequence was found in an adult in good health. The CDR3 sequence: CASSFGTGPNEKLFF. The CDR3 bases are TGCGCCAGCAGCTTCGGGACAGGACCTAATGAAAAACTGTTTTTT. Looking up the rest from reference TRBV5-1 and TRBJ1-4 gives the full variable domain: KAGVTQTPRYLIKTRGQQVTLSCSPISGHRSVSWYQQTPGQGLQFLFEYFSETQRNKGNFPGRFSGRQFSNSRSEMNVSTLELGDSALYLCASSFGTGPNEKLFFGSGTQLSVL.